This is a list of T cell receptor beta chains from one sample in a study of CD8 T cells in cerebrospinal fluid in Alzheimer's disease. With the 10x single-cell sequencing reads reprocessed, TCRdb shows one record per CDR3 protein and no DNA. This sample's table reports about 1,000 distinct CDR3 sequences. Sequenced sample: cerebrospinal fluid. These receptor sequences come from a human donor in good health. The CDR3 runs from the conserved cysteine through the conserved F or W. Clone size, where shown, is once, few, many, or a class for clones that have expanded.

V gene	clone size	J gene	CDR3 protein
TRBV30	medium-sized	TRBJ1-6	CAWSRGDWGNSPLHF
TRBV3-1	medium-sized	TRBJ2-3	CASSRAPDTQYF
TRBV5-6	medium-sized	TRBJ2-7	CASSPAAGWEQYF
TRBV5-6	medium-sized	TRBJ2-3	CASSLGYDTQYF
TRBV6-5	medium-sized	TRBJ1-1	CASSRTGLNTEAFF
TRBV9	medium-sized	TRBJ1-1	CASSTRSQVGLAEAFF
TRBV7-2	large	TRBJ1-2	CASSQRYGYTF
TRBV19	medium-sized	TRBJ1-5	CASSRQGGQPQHF
TRBV18	large	TRBJ1-6	CASSPLKNSPLHF
TRBV12-3/TRBV12-4	medium-sized	TRBJ1-1	CASSSGGTTEAFF
TRBV10-3	medium-sized	TRBJ2-7	CAISRVEQASSYEQYF
TRBV7-8	medium-sized	TRBJ2-7	CASSLGVRFYEQYF
TRBV7-3	medium-sized	TRBJ2-5	CASSSGTSGVQETQYF
TRBV4-1	medium-sized	TRBJ2-7	CASSQAGTDSYEQYF
TRBV20-1	large	TRBJ2-6	CSASLGVLSGANVLTF
TRBV27	medium-sized	TRBJ2-7	CASSRNTGTGGYEQYF
TRBV19	medium-sized	TRBJ2-5	CASSIGLLAPQYF
TRBV20-1	medium-sized	TRBJ1-6	CSAPRDAGSNSPLHF
TRBV4-1	medium-sized	TRBJ1-5	CASSHPTGGSQPQHF
TRBV19	medium-sized	TRBJ2-5	CASSIDLWSGTEEETQYF
TRBV15	large	TRBJ2-7	CATSLVLGQGYEQYF
TRBV15	medium-sized	TRBJ2-3	CATSRVGTHTDTQYF
TRBV5-1	medium-sized	TRBJ2-7	CASSRAGQGLRYEQYF
TRBV20-1	medium-sized	TRBJ2-1	CSASRDSNNEQFF
TRBV20-1	medium-sized	TRBJ2-1	CSASGTEANEQFF
TRBV5-1	medium-sized	TRBJ1-1	CASSFSQGAGEAFF
TRBV27	medium-sized	TRBJ1-3	CASSLSGLGNTIYF
TRBV19	medium-sized	TRBJ2-2	CAIKPQGDGELFF
TRBV29-1	medium-sized	TRBJ2-3	CSVEVVGPFPAQYF
TRBV7-3	large	TRBJ1-1	CASSTQQNTEAFF
TRBV4-3	NA	TRBJ2-3	CASSPGGERDTQYF
TRBV5-4	medium-sized	TRBJ2-3	CASSLAERADTQYF
TRBV7-3	medium-sized	TRBJ2-1	CASSQVGGNYNEQFF
TRBV6-1	large	TRBJ2-5	CASSEAQGEETQYF
TRBV9	medium-sized	TRBJ2-1	CASSGDWNEQFF
TRBV20-1	medium-sized	TRBJ2-7	CSARRGRGKSYEQYF
TRBV7-3	medium-sized	TRBJ2-3	CASSLSLSSGGPSTDTQYF
TRBV13	medium-sized	TRBJ1-1	CASSSDTVLNTEAFF
TRBV6-5	medium-sized	TRBJ1-1	CASSYSAGAKAFF
TRBV2	medium-sized	TRBJ1-5	CASTGQLSNQPQHF
TRBV5-1	medium-sized	TRBJ1-2	CASSPGQLNNYGYTF
TRBV7-6	medium-sized	TRBJ1-4	CASSLGRVVEKLFF
TRBV5-1	medium-sized	TRBJ2-7	CASSLDGRPYEQYF
TRBV12-3/TRBV12-4	medium-sized	TRBJ1-2	CASSLRQDYGYTF
TRBV5-5	medium-sized	TRBJ1-4	CASSQWGTGGEKLFF
TRBV6-5	large	TRBJ1-6	CASSRGIQSSYNSPLHF
TRBV24-1	medium-sized	TRBJ2-3	CATSDGLAAQYF
TRBV4-2	medium-sized	TRBJ2-1	CASSQTGTSGGGGEQFF
TRBV6-2/TRBV6-3	large	TRBJ2-7	CASSSADEQYF
TRBV6-5	medium-sized	TRBJ1-6	CASRESSYNSPLHF
TRBV10-1	medium-sized	TRBJ1-1	CASSETGKNTEAFF
TRBV7-3	medium-sized	TRBJ1-1	CASSSRQGATEAFF
TRBV2	medium-sized	TRBJ1-2	CASSASGTGFYGYTF
TRBV5-1	large	TRBJ2-2	CASSLDSQLNTGELFF
TRBV24-1	large	TRBJ2-7	CATSDSREGPQYF
TRBV29-1	NA	TRBJ2-1	CSVCLQQGLPSYNEQFF
TRBV4-3	medium-sized	TRBJ1-2	CASSQSTLNYGYTF
TRBV7-6	medium-sized	TRBJ1-5	CASSLRGGGNQPQHF
TRBV3-1	large	TRBJ2-5	CASSPGSQETQYF